These 28 T cell receptor beta chains were all obtained from the same sample, sequenced in a study of T-cell reconstitution after alpha-beta-depleted transplantation in children. TCRbeta library construction was performed incorporating unique molecular identifiers. TCRdb reprocessed the PCR reads with MiXCR, giving one entry per CDR3 protein. Of 190,000 or so distinct CDR3 sequences in the sample, just under 6.5% were seen once. The material was PBMCs, obtained before TCRalphabeta/CD19-depleted stem cell transplant. The receptor source for this set is a girl under three years old with combined immunodeficiency, due to receive a stem cell transplant.

As for this clonotype: Just one base apart from a much larger clone, this may be a read error. The V gene is TRBV21-1, the J gene TRBJ2-5; TRBD1, the table's D call, was not compared with the DNA. TRBV21-1 is described as a pseudogene. This CDR3 has 14 residues. The CDR3 region has the DNA TGTGCCAGCAACAAGAGGACACGTCAAGAGACCCAGTACTTC. Translating gives CASNKRTRQETQYF.

The CDR3 spells CASSAGEDGGSEAFF. The CDR3 DNA sequence: TGTGCCAGTAGTGCCGGCGAGGACGGGGGGAGTGAAGCTTTCTTT. The chain combines TRBV19 with TRBJ1-1, with a tentative D call TRBD1 (5 bases). The V end was cut by 5 bases, the J end by 7 bases, with 20 bases between. CDR1 is LNHDA, CDR2 SQIVND, per germline (reference sequence). The CDR3 sequence is 15 residues long.

Many counts were recorded for this clonotype. This sequence joins TRBV6-5 and TRBJ2-2; D is perhaps TRBD1 (5 bases). V lost 0 bases, J lost 5 bases, and 10 bases lay in between. Germline assignment: CDR1 MNHEY and CDR2 SVGAGI. This CDR3 comprises 15 residues. The CDR3 DNA reads TGTGCCAGCAGTTACTCTCAGGGAACAACCGGGGAGCTGTTTTTT. Its protein product is CASSYSQGTTGELFF.

The sample holds many counts of this clonotype. The chain carries TRBV3-1 and TRBJ2-3, with TRBD2 identical over 12 bases. The CDR3 length is 20 residues. Germline V gene data show CDR1 as LGHDT and CDR2 as YNNKEL (reference sequence). V shed 5 bases and J 2 bases; nucleotides not matched to a gene: 17. CDR3 region: CASSTGLAGTDQAFTDTQYF. The CDR3 region has the DNA TGTGCCAGCAGCACCGGACTAGCGGGAACGGACCAGGCGTTCACAGATACGCAGTATTTT.

This clonotype was counted ten times or more. The chain couples TRBV9 to TRBJ1-3; D perhaps matches TRBD1 (6 bases). Deletions cut 3 bases from V and 5 bases from J, with 12 bases between. This CDR3 comprises 14 residues. Per germline, CDR1 SGDLS and CDR2 YYNGEE. CDR3 protein: CASSASGDRNTIYF. DNA of the CDR3: TGTGCCAGCAGCGCCTCAGGGGATCGAAACACCATATATTTT. Complete variable domain (other parts from reference TRBV9 and TRBJ1-3): DSGVTQTPKHLITATGQRVTLRCSPRSGDLSVYWYQQSLDQGLQFLIQYYNGEERAKGNILERFSAQQFPDLHSELNLSSLELGDSALYFCASSASGDRNTIYFGEGSWLTVV.

The sample holds many counts of this clonotype. The chain has TRBV24-1 and TRBJ2-2; the D gene is possibly TRBD2 (5 bases). The V gene's germline CDR1 is KGHDR and CDR2 SFDVKD. V was trimmed by 4 bases and J by 5 bases, leaving 10 bases between them. CDR3 size: 14 residues. CDR3 in DNA: TGTGCCACCAGTGACACTAGGCGGACCGGGGAGCTGTTTTTT. Residues: CATSDTRRTGELFF.

This clonotype was observed at least ten times. This chain joins TRBV9 and TRBJ2-3, with 8 bases fitting TRBD2. The germline CDR1 and CDR2 sequences are SGDLS and YYNGEE. The CDR3 is 15 amino acids. J gave up 2 bases and V 3 bases, and 5 bases lay outside the gene matches. CDR3 sequence (DNA): TGTGCCAGCAGCGCGGGGGGGCTTTACACAGATACGCAGTATTTT. Translated, it gives CASSAGGLYTDTQYF.

For the CDR3, the DNA is TGTGCCAGCAGCAGGGGACAGCGGACTTCCTACGAGCAGTACTTC. Translated: CASSRGQRTSYEQYF. The genes are TRBV5-4 and TRBJ2-7; TRBD1 matches 7 bases. This CDR3 spans 15 amino acids. Germline values: CDR1 SGHNT, CDR2 YYREEE (reference sequence). The trim removed 4 bases at V and 1 base at J, leaving 8 bases unmatched.

This clonotype was seen at least ten times. The chain recombines TRBV6-5 with TRBJ2-5; maybe TRBD1 (5 bases). Germline values: CDR1 MNHEY, CDR2 SVGAGI. Deletions cut 0 bases from V and 4 bases from J, with 15 bases between. The CDR3 loop spans 16 amino acids. CDR3 sequence: CASSYSPQGFGETQYF. CDR3 in DNA: TGTGCCAGCAGTTACTCCCCCCAGGGATTTGGAGAGACCCAGTACTTC.

This clonotype was found many times. This rearrangement joins TRBV4-3 to TRBJ2-7; 7 positions match TRBD1. CDR3 length: 16 residues. V shed 0 bases and J 3 bases; nucleotides not matched to a gene: 8. Germline V gene sequence: CDR1 LGHNA, CDR2 YSLEER. The CDR3 DNA is TGCGCCAGCAGCCAAGATCTGTTGGGACAGCACTACGAGCAGTACTTC. As protein: CASSQDLLGQHYEQYF.

The chain has TRBV11-1 and TRBJ2-6, with 12 bases matching TRBD2. The junction had 11 bases not matched to a gene; V was cut back by 11 bases and J by 0 bases. There are 18 residues in the CDR3. Germline V CDR1 and CDR2: SGHAT, FQDESV (reference sequence). For the CDR3, the DNA is TGTGCCGGAGACCCCGGACTAGCGGGGCTCTCTGGGGCCAACGTCCTGACTTTC. It yields the protein CAGDPGLAGLSGANVLTF.

A remark on this clonotype: This sequence may be a read error, since a much larger clone differs from it by one base. This chain links TRBV12-3 or TRBV12-4 with TRBJ2-5, with TRBD1 matching 7 bases. The CDR3 covers 16 residues. The V gene end was trimmed by 5 bases and the J gene end by 5 bases; junction bases not matched to a gene: 14. The CDR3 protein is CASSLETGRGTETQYF. The CDR3 DNA is TGTGCCAGCAGTCTCGAGACAGGGAGAGGGACGGAGACCCAGTACTTC.

This clonotype has just a few counts. The chain recombines TRBV6-2 or TRBV6-3 with TRBJ1-5; no reliable D call. Germline assignment: CDR1 MNHEY and CDR2 SVGEGT. The ends were cut back, 0 bases at V and 7 bases at J, with 10 bases in the middle. This CDR3 region has 14 residues. The DNA for the CDR3 is TGTGCCAGCAGTTACTCATTGGGAAGACAGCCCCAGCATTTT. Its translation: CASSYSLGRQPQHF.

About this clonotype: One end of the junction fails to match germline, which may point to a read error. The genes are TRBV2 and TRBJ2-1, with D perhaps matching TRBD2 (5 bases). Germline V gene sequence: CDR1 SNHLY, CDR2 FYNNEI. CDR3 size: 18 residues. The CDR3 nucleotides read TGTACCAGCAGTTTATGGGCGACTACCACGAGCTCCTACAATGAGCAGTTCTTC. The encoded protein is CTSSLWATTTSSYNEQFF.

The table lists this clonotype with many counts. The V gene is TRBV9, the J gene TRBJ2-3, with D hard to call. The CDR3 runs to 12 residues. Germline V lookup: CDR1 SGDLS, CDR2 YYNGEE. V was clipped by 2 bases and J by 0 bases, with 1 base between them. CDR3 coding DNA: TGTGCCAGCAGCGTTAGCACAGATACGCAGTATTTT. Protein sequence: CASSVSTDTQYF.

This clonotype was seen ten or more times. The genes are TRBV6-2 or TRBV6-3 and TRBJ1-1; D is possibly TRBD1 (6 bases). Per germline, CDR1 MNHEY and CDR2 SVGEGT. The V end lost 5 bases, the J end lost 5 bases, and 12 bases lay between the germline ends. This CDR3 contains 13 residues. The CDR3 here is CASSGGRVTEAFF. CDR3 bases: TGTGCCAGCAGTGGGGGCAGGGTGACTGAAGCTTTCTTT.

This clonotype was observed at least ten times. The rearrangement links TRBV6-2 or TRBV6-3 to TRBJ1-1, with D maybe TRBD1 (6 bases). V lost 7 bases and J lost 5, with 26 bases in between. CDR1 is MNHEY and CDR2 is SVGEGT in the germline V gene. The CDR3 is made up of 17 amino acids. DNA of the CDR3: TGTGCCAGCACAATAGGACTGTCGGGAGGGGGACGAACTGAAGCTTTCTTT. It specifies CASTIGLSGGGRTEAFF.

At least ten counts were recorded for this clonotype. The CDR3 reads CASSSWTASTDTQYF. In DNA form, the CDR3 reads TGTGCCAGCAGCTCATGGACAGCTAGCACAGATACGCAGTATTTT. V and J are TRBV7-8 and TRBJ2-3, with a possible D match to TRBD1 (6 bases). The CDR3 is 15 amino acids. CDR1 and CDR2 from the germline V gene are SGHVS and FQNEAQ. V gave up 4 bases and J gave up 0 bases, with 11 bases separating them.

Details on this clonotype: At one boundary the junction diverges from the germline segment, which might be a read error. The chain combines TRBV11-1 with TRBJ2-7, with 7 bases identical to TRBD2. Germline lookup yields CDR1 SGHAT and CDR2 FQDESV (reference sequence). The CDR3 runs to 16 residues. In DNA, the CDR3 is TGTGCCAGCAGCTCCCCTGGGGCGGGAGTACGGTACGATCAGTACTTC. Protein: CASSSPGAGVRYDQYF.

V usage is TRBV7-2 and J usage is TRBJ1-2; D is undetermined. Trimming pared 5 bases from V and 2 bases from J, leaving 15 bases between. The CDR3 spans 15 residues. Germline values: CDR1 SGHTA, CDR2 FQGNSA. The CDR3 protein is CASSPQPRENYGYTF. In nucleotides, the CDR3 is TGTGCCAGCAGCCCGCAACCCAGAGAGAACTATGGCTACACCTTC.

A note on this clonotype: Given a much more abundant clone one base away, this may be a read error. The CDR3 DNA follows: TGTGCCAGCAGCTGGCGGATAGGGGGCGGCACAGATACGCAGTATTTT. Translating gives CASSWRIGGGTDTQYF. The rearrangement uses TRBV5-5 and TRBJ2-3, with 7 nucleotides matching TRBD1. Germline loops: CDR1 SGHKS, CDR2 YYEKEE (reference sequence). The CDR3 has 16 amino acids. V trimming: 3 bases; J trimming: 1 base; junction bases outside the gene matches: 8. The entire variable domain, with the rest obtained from reference TRBV5-5 and TRBJ2-3, is as follows: DAGVTQSPTHLIKTRGQQVTLRCSPISGHKSVSWYQQVLGQGPQFIFQYYEKEERGRGNFPDRFSARQFPNYSSELNVNALLLGDSALYLCASSWRIGGGTDTQYFGPGTRLTVL.

This clonotype was counted ten times or more. V is TRBV29-1 and J is TRBJ1-2, with 9 nucleotides matching TRBD1. This CDR3 is 12 amino acids long. CDR1 is SQVTM and CDR2 is ANQGSEA in the germline V gene. V trimming: 7 bases; J trimming: 6 bases; junction bases outside the gene matches: 6. CDR3 loop: CSGRQGVDGYTF. The CDR3 coding sequence is TGCAGCGGCCGACAGGGGGTGGATGGCTACACCTTC.

This clonotype was observed at least ten times. V and J are TRBV12-3 or TRBV12-4 and TRBJ2-3; maybe TRBD1 (5 bases). The CDR3 covers 17 residues. Trimming removed 4 bases from V and 3 bases from J, with 20 bases in between. CDR3 coding DNA: TGTGCCAGCAGTTCAATAGCAGGGATTGTTAGTACAGATACGCAGTATTTT. Its translation is CASSSIAGIVSTDTQYF.

This clonotype showed up many times. V and J are TRBV20-1 and TRBJ2-3; TRBD2 matches 8 bases. V shed 0 bases, J shed 0 bases, and the junction held 5 bases outside the gene matches. The CDR3 is 16 amino acids. Germline CDR1 DFQATT, CDR2 SNEGSKA (reference sequence). The CDR3 sequence is CSARDQPSGSTDTQYF. The CDR3 bases are TGCAGTGCTAGAGACCAGCCTAGCGGGAGCACAGATACGCAGTATTTT.

The genes are TRBV4-1 and TRBJ1-3; unclear D gene. Trimming pared 4 bases from V and 0 bases from J, leaving 7 bases between. The CDR3 spans 14 residues. Per germline, CDR1 MGHRA and CDR2 YSYEKL. CDR3 amino acids: CASSLIISGNTIYF. The DNA for the CDR3 is TGCGCCAGCAGCCTAATCATCTCTGGAAACACCATATATTTT.

This clonotype was seen many times. V gene TRBV6-2 or TRBV6-3 combines with J gene TRBJ2-1, with TRBD1 matching over 8 bases. There are 16 residues in the CDR3. Germline V gene lookup returns CDR1 MNHEY and CDR2 SVGEGT. J gave up 3 bases and V 5 bases, and 9 bases lay outside the gene matches. CDR3 protein: CASSVHFGTGYNEQFF. CDR3 in DNA: TGTGCCAGCAGTGTCCATTTCGGGACAGGCTACAATGAGCAGTTCTTC.

The sample holds many counts of this clonotype. This rearrangement joins TRBV29-1 to TRBJ2-2; no clear D. V was cut by 4 bases and J by 5 bases, with 8 bases left in between. The CDR3 runs to 12 residues. CDR1 is SQVTM and CDR2 is ANQGSEA in the germline V gene. CDR3 DNA sequence: TGCAGCGTTGTCATGGGAACCGGGGAGCTGTTTTTT. It yields the protein CSVVMGTGELFF.

This clonotype was counted many times. The chain carries TRBV25-1 and TRBJ2-1; tentatively, D is TRBD1 (5 bases). The germline V and J ends were trimmed by 2 bases and 7 bases, with 9 bases remaining between them. Looked up from germline, CDR1 is MGHDK and CDR2 is SYGVNS. This CDR3 region has 13 residues. CDR3 sequence: CASSEPGRNEQFF. Here the CDR3 DNA reads TGTGCCAGCAGTGAACCAGGGCGGAATGAGCAGTTCTTC.